This TCR beta chain is drawn from a study of OX40 agonist ivuxolimab in advanced cancers. Study at large: The study treated patients with ivuxolimab, an agonistic anti-OX40 (CD134) antibody.

Per germline, CDR1 LNHDA and CDR2 SQIVND (reference sequence). V was shortened by 5 bases and J by 4 bases, with 12 bases between the two germline ends. This CDR3 comprises 14 residues. Patients were ineligible given autoimmune disease history or systemic immunosuppression. Repertoires were generated with immunoSEQ multiplex PCR, while TCRdb's copy carries only in-frame clones and drops some. The sample lists tens of thousands of clones, more than 65% occurring once. The J gene is TRBJ2-4, the V gene TRBV19; a weak D match, TRBD1 (6 bases). The sequencing used CD4+ or CD8+ T cells sorted from blood, collected in a trial of the OX40 agonist ivuxolimab. The receptor was derived from an adult with an advanced solid tumor such as melanoma, head and neck, liver or kidney cancer. This CDR3 reads CASSAWDTKNIQYF. The CDR3 bases are TGTGCCAGTAGTGCTTGGGACACTAAAAACATTCAGTACTTC.